The source of this TCR beta chain is a study of cytomegalovirus exposure and HLA in healthy donors. Overall study: Genotyping showed roughly 81% of 350 to 400 donors falling in the Caucasian-associated ancestry cluster.

The PCR contained 60 Vbeta and 13 Jbeta primers. Using immunoSEQ multiplex PCR, the repertoire was profiled, and TCRdb retains in-frame clones only, with some absent. The sample records about 150,000 clones, 60% to 80% being singletons. Germline V lookup: CDR1 SNHLY, CDR2 FYNNEI. The CDR3 is 16 amino acids. Trimming cost V 1 base and J 4 bases; bases outside gene matches: 6. This sequence was found in a man aged 25-40 years in good health and CMV-seropositive. The sample was PBMCs. This rearrangement joins TRBV2 to TRBJ2-3; 9 bases map to TRBD2. CDR3 amino acids: CASSEESGRRSDTQYF. The CDR3 nucleotides are TGTGCCAGCAGTGAAGAAAGCGGGAGGAGGTCAGATACGCAGTATTTT.